What follows describes a single T cell receptor (beta chain). Antigen specificity is unknown. Profiled with immunoSEQ multiplex PCR; TCRdb holds only in-frame clones, not every one. In the table there are around 33,000 clones, about 86% of which are singletons. Over chemoradiotherapy, repertoires were sampled more than once. The sample is drawn from a study of chemoradiotherapy in HPV16-positive cancers. Study at large: Candidate HPV-specific T-cell clones and common TCR motifs came from functional assays in a couple of HPV16-positive patients.

Study-level points and caveats: Only a couple of HPV16-positive patients supplied the functional HPV-specificity definition.

The TCR sequence derives from a human donor with HPV-associated anogenital cancer. Sequencing used blood, obtained from a patient who underwent chemoradiotherapy.

The CDR3 DNA reads as TGTGCCAGCAGTTACTCCCTGGATGGCAATCAGCCCCAGCATTTT. Translated: CASSYSLDGNQPQHF. The chain combines TRBV6-5 with TRBJ1-5; no reliable D call. The CDR3 sequence is 15 residues long. The germline CDR1 and CDR2 sequences are MNHEY and SVGAGI. The V gene lost 0 bases and the J gene lost 2 bases, with 8 bases spanning the gap.